The clone carrying this TCR beta chain was counted between two and nine times. Germline V CDR1 and CDR2: DFQATT, SNEGSKA (reference sequence). The CDR3 is 18 residues long. With V trimmed by 1 base and J by 6 bases, 14 bases remained unmatched. This sample is part of a study of T cells after yellow fever vaccination. TCRdb re-analysed the 5' RACE reads in MiXCR, keeping a single row per CDR3 protein. Among some 560,000 distinct CDR3 sequences, around 16% were seen once, and the ten largest hold roughly 17%. The chain uses TRBV20-1 and TRBJ1-6; 8 positions agree with TRBD1. The receptor was derived from a man between 18 and 29 years old who received the YFV17D yellow fever vaccine. Specimen: PBMCs, collected roughly 5 days after the first yellow fever vaccination. The CDR3, as DNA: TGCAGTGCTAGAGCCGGGACAGGCGGCAATATGGGTAATTCACCCCTCCACTTT. This gives the protein CSARAGTGGNMGNSPLHF.